Below, one T cell receptor (beta chain) is given with its context. TCRdb's table, derived via immunoSEQ multiplex PCR, lists solely in-frame clones and lacks some. This sample has 60,000 to 75,000 clones, with more than 75% found just once. The entry originates in a study of blood T cell repertoires in COVID-19. This sequence originates from a human donor in a cohort sampled during active COVID-19. Sequenced: peripheral blood.

CDR3 DNA sequence: TGTGCCAGCAGTGAAAGTGGGGGCCATGGCTCAGATACGCAGTATTTT. Translated, it gives CASSESGGHGSDTQYF. This sequence joins TRBV2 and TRBJ2-3, with D perhaps matching TRBD1 (6 bases). Between the trimmed V and J ends, which lost 2 bases and 4 bases, there was a span of 16 bases. There are 16 residues in the CDR3. Germline lookup yields CDR1 SNHLY and CDR2 FYNNEI.